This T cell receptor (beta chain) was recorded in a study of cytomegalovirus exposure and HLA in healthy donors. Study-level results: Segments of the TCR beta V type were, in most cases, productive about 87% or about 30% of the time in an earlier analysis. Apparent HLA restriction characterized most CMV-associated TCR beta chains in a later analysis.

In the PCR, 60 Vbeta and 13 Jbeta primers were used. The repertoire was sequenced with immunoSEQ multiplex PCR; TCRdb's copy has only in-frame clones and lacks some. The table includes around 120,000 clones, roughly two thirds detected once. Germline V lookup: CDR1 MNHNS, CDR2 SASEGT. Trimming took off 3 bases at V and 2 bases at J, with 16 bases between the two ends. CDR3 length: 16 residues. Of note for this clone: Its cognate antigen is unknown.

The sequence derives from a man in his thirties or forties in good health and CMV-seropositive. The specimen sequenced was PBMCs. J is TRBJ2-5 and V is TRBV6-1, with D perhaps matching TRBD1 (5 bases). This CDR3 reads CASSDGSAGYQETQYF. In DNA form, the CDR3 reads TGTGCCAGCAGTGATGGTTCGGCAGGGTATCAAGAGACCCAGTACTTC.